What follows is one T cell receptor beta chain and its context. Here immunoSEQ multiplex PCR was the method, and the copy in TCRdb shows in-frame clones only, minus some. The sample includes fewer than 50,000 clones, around 53% of them seen just once. The entry originates in a study of cytotoxic CD8 clonotypes in ibrutinib-treated CLL. The V gene end was trimmed by 3 bases and the J gene end by 4 bases; junction bases not matched to a gene: 5. Germline values: CDR1 SGHDN, CDR2 FVKESK. CDR3 length equals 15 residues. Specimen: PBMCs, collected after 12 months of ibrutinib treatment. This clonotype originated in a human donor with chronic lymphocytic leukemia. V usage is TRBV14 and J usage is TRBJ2-5; 10 bases fit TRBD1. CDR3 DNA sequence: TGTGCCAGCAGCCAGGCCGGGACAGGGGCAGAGACCCAGTACTTC. Protein product: CASSQAGTGAETQYF.